Below are 14 T cell receptor beta chains sequenced from a single sample in a study of low-dose radiotherapy and immunotherapy resistance in tumors. Primers used for first-strand cDNA, a TRAV- and TRBV-specific set, covered both alpha and beta chains. The PCR that amplified TCRs ran for approximately 20 cycles, relying on a constant-region primer and a V-primer adapter. TCRdb reprocessed the reads with MiXCR, giving one entry per CDR3 protein. There are 55,000 to 80,000 distinct CDR3 sequences in the sample; about a quarter occur only once, and about 6.6% lies in the top ten. The time point here: before trial treatment. Here the sequenced sample was PBMCs, taken before treatment. All receptors come from a male donor with rectosigmoid adenocarcinoma.

Remarks on this clonotype: A far larger clone lies a single base away; this is likely a read error. V gene TRBV6-6 combines with J gene TRBJ2-5; D remains unclear. V gave up 7 bases and J gave up 5 bases, with 17 bases separating them. Germline V gene lookup returns CDR1 MNHNY and CDR2 SVGAGI (reference sequence). The CDR3 length is 14 residues. CDR3 coding DNA: TGTGCCAGCATTGAAGGAAAGACTTTCGAGACCCAGTACTTC. This encodes CASIEGKTFETQYF.

This clonotype came up once. This rearrangement joins TRBV5-5 to TRBJ1-6; D uncertain. CDR3 size: 16 residues. Deletions cut 4 bases from V and 10 bases from J, with 21 bases between. Germline V gives CDR1 SGHKS, CDR2 YYEKEE (reference sequence). CDR3 nucleotides: TGTGCCAGCAGCCCTCAGAGTTCGGGCCCGCGATCACCCCTCCACTTT. It encodes CASSPQSSGPRSPLHF.

At least ten counts were recorded for this clonotype. The chain couples TRBV3-1 to TRBJ1-5; D is uncertain. V dropped 1 base and J dropped 5 bases, with 9 bases sitting between them. The CDR3 is made up of 14 amino acids. Germline values: CDR1 LGHDT, CDR2 YNNKEL (reference sequence). This CDR3 is CASSQAGLDQPQHF. The CDR3 region has the DNA TGTGCCAGCAGCCAAGCGGGTTTGGATCAGCCCCAGCATTTT.

At least ten counts were recorded for this clonotype. The CDR3 nucleotides read TGTGCCAGCAGCTTAGAACTTCTTAGCAATGAGCAGTTCTTC. This translates into CASSLELLSNEQFF. V usage is TRBV7-2 and J usage is TRBJ2-1, with no clear D. Trimming stripped 1 base from V and 6 bases from J, with 10 bases between. Germline CDR1 SGHTA, CDR2 FQGNSA. This CDR3 region has 14 residues.

This clonotype was observed at least ten times. The gene calls are TRBV4-3 and TRBJ1-1, with unresolved D. Trimming removed 1 base from V and 1 base from J, with 13 bases in between. Germline V gives CDR1 LGHNA, CDR2 YSLEER. This CDR3 comprises 16 residues. The DNA of the CDR3 is TGCGCCAGCAGCCAAGTTTCCGCAGGCCCGAACACTGAAGCTTTCTTT. Translating it yields CASSQVSAGPNTEAFF.

Ten or more counts support this clonotype. V is TRBV6-2 or TRBV6-3 and J is TRBJ2-7; D ambiguous. Germline CDR1 and CDR2: MNHEY and SVGEGT. The V and J ends lost 5 bases and 7 bases respectively, with 18 bases between them. The CDR3 runs to 14 residues. The CDR3 loop is CASSLRTSLLEQYF. For the CDR3, the DNA is TGTGCCAGCAGTCTCCGGACGTCGCTGCTGGAGCAGTACTTC.

This clonotype was counted ten times or more. The CDR3 sequence is CASSVLPNQPQHF. CDR3 nucleotides: TGTGCCAGCAGCGTATTACCCAATCAGCCCCAGCATTTT. The V call is TRBV9, the J call TRBJ1-5, with D unresolved. The CDR3 is made up of 13 amino acids. Trimming pared 1 base from V and 3 bases from J, leaving 5 bases between. Germline CDR1 SGDLS, CDR2 YYNGEE.

To note about this clonotype: A far larger clone is one nucleotide away, so this likely arose from a read error. V and J are TRBV6-5 and TRBJ2-3; D might be TRBD1 (6 bases). The germline CDR1 and CDR2 sequences are MNHEY and SVGAGI. The CDR3 loop spans 17 amino acids. Here the CDR3 reads CAGSRELLRGNTDTQYF. The CDR3 DNA is TGTGCCGGCAGTCGAGAACTGCTCAGGGGCAACACAGATACGCAGTATTTT.

This chain joins TRBV24-1 and TRBJ2-7, with TRBD1 matching 7 bases. Per germline, CDR1 KGHDR and CDR2 SFDVKD. The CDR3 loop spans 13 amino acids. The J segment lost 6 bases and the V segment lost 6 bases, leaving 7 bases of the junction unmatched. The CDR3 is CATSRTGLLEQYF. The DNA for the CDR3 is TGTGCCACCAGTCGGACAGGCCTCCTCGAGCAGTACTTC.

This clonotype was found many times. The chain joins TRBV7-9 to TRBJ2-6; D is uncertain. CDR1 is SEHNR and CDR2 is FQNEAQ in the germline V gene (reference sequence). V was pared by 2 bases and J by 4 bases, with 9 bases between. The CDR3 extends over 15 amino acids. This chain's CDR3 is CASSLITLGANVLTF. CDR3 nucleotide sequence: TGTGCCAGCAGCTTAATAACACTCGGGGCCAACGTCCTGACTTTC.

This sequence joins TRBV6-2 or TRBV6-3 and TRBJ1-5; TRBD1 agrees at 12 bases. The CDR3 has 16 residues. V shed 4 bases and J 6 bases; nucleotides not matched to a gene: 7. Per the germline V gene, CDR1 is MNHEY and CDR2 is SVGEGT. DNA for the CDR3: TGTGCCAGCAGTTTGGGACAGGGGGCGATTAGTCAGCCCCAGCATTTT. Protein: CASSLGQGAISQPQHF.

This clonotype was recorded at least ten times. The chain links TRBV5-5 to TRBJ2-1, with a weak D call TRBD2 (6 bases). CDR3 length equals 15 residues. V was cut by 5 bases and J by 7 bases, with 19 bases left in between. The germline V gene has CDR1 SGHKS and CDR2 YYEKEE (reference sequence). Here the CDR3 DNA reads TGTGCCAGCAGGCCGGTCCTAGCAGGGACTAATGAGCAGTTCTTC. Protein product: CASRPVLAGTNEQFF.

This clonotype was observed at least ten times. V gene TRBV5-5 combines with J gene TRBJ1-1; D not resolved. Trimming cost V 1 base and J 1 base, with 11 bases left between them. Germline CDR1 reads SGHKS; CDR2 reads YYEKEE (reference sequence). This CDR3 region has 15 residues. In DNA form, the CDR3 reads TGTGCCAGCAGCTTGAGTGGACTGGCGAACACTGAAGCTTTCTTT. Its protein product is CASSLSGLANTEAFF.

This clonotype was recorded only once. A far more abundant clone sits one base away, making this likely a read error. The gene calls are TRBV28 and TRBJ2-1, with a weak D call TRBD2 (6 bases). The ends were cut back, 4 bases at V and 13 bases at J, with 23 bases in the middle. The CDR3 has 15 amino acids. Per the germline V gene, CDR1 is MDHEN and CDR2 is SYDVKM. The CDR3 DNA is TGTGCCAGCAGTTGGTTGGAACGGGAGTCGGAGACCCAGTTCTTC. Its protein product is CASSWLERESETQFF.